The rows below give T cell receptor beta chains drawn from one sample of a study of cytomegalovirus exposure and HLA in healthy donors. Assay: immunoSEQ multiplex PCR; the TCRdb copy retains only in-frame clones and omits some. This sample has 150,000 to 200,000 clones, with roughly four fifths found just once. Sequencing was done on a sample of PBMCs. The receptor set was obtained from a boy between 2 and 10 years old in good health and CMV-seronegative. Each CDR3 is given with its conserved first and last residue. Each record gives: D gene, J gene, clone size, V gene, CDR3 DNA, CDR3 protein. The D gene is left open where the match is weak. Clone sizes are given selectively: once, few, many, or a class where the clone is expanded.

d_gene: -
j_gene: TRBJ2-6
abundance: -
v_gene: TRBV11-1
CDR3nt: TGTGCCAGCAGCTTAGGACGGGGGTCTGGGGCCAACGTCCTGACTTTC
CDR3aa: CASSLGRGSGANVLTF

d_gene: TRBD2
j_gene: TRBJ2-7
abundance: once
v_gene: TRBV5-5
CDR3nt: TGTGCCAGCAGCCGGGGGGGGCAGGGGCAGGACGAGCAGTACTTC
CDR3aa: CASSRGGQGQDEQYF

d_gene: -
j_gene: TRBJ1-2
abundance: -
v_gene: TRBV5-4
CDR3nt: TGTGCCAGCAGCTTGGCTCGGGTCTATGGCTACACCTTC
CDR3aa: CASSLARVYGYTF

d_gene: -
j_gene: TRBJ1-4
abundance: once
v_gene: TRBV5-4
CDR3nt: TGTGCCAGCAGCTTGGTAGGGGAAGAAAAACTGTTTTTT
CDR3aa: CASSLVGEEKLFF

d_gene: -
j_gene: TRBJ2-5
abundance: once
v_gene: TRBV5-6
CDR3nt: TGTGCCAGCAGCTTGGCGAGGCAGGGCGGAGAGACCCAGTACTTC
CDR3aa: CASSLARQGGETQYF

d_gene: TRBD1
j_gene: TRBJ2-7
abundance: -
v_gene: TRBV29-1
CDR3nt: TGCAGCGCTAGCCGGGACAGGAGCTACGAGCAGTACTTC
CDR3aa: CSASRDRSYEQYF

d_gene: TRBD1
j_gene: TRBJ1-2
abundance: -
v_gene: TRBV18
CDR3nt: TGTGCCAGCTCACCGGGGGGACAGAACTATGGCTACACCTTC
CDR3aa: CASSPGGQNYGYTF

d_gene: -
j_gene: TRBJ1-3
abundance: few
v_gene: TRBV4-3
CDR3nt: TGCGCCAGCAGCCAAAGTCCACGTACAGGGACTGGAAACACCATATATTTT
CDR3aa: CASSQSPRTGTGNTIYF

d_gene: -
j_gene: TRBJ2-1
abundance: few
v_gene: TRBV4-3
CDR3nt: TGCGCCAGCAGCCAAGCCTCTAATCCCTACAATGAGCAGTTCTTC
CDR3aa: CASSQASNPYNEQFF

d_gene: -
j_gene: TRBJ1-1
abundance: -
v_gene: TRBV18
CDR3nt: TGTGCCAGCTCACCACTTACTGGGAACACTGAAGCTTTCTTT
CDR3aa: CASSPLTGNTEAFF

d_gene: -
j_gene: TRBJ2-3
abundance: -
v_gene: TRBV10-3
CDR3nt: TGTGCCATCAGTGGCCGGGACTCCAACACAGATACGCAGTATTTT
CDR3aa: CAISGRDSNTDTQYF

d_gene: -
j_gene: TRBJ1-5
abundance: -
v_gene: TRBV2
CDR3nt: TGTGCCAGCGTTAGACAGGCCGGCAATCAGCCCCAGCATTTT
CDR3aa: CASVRQAGNQPQHF

d_gene: TRBD1
j_gene: TRBJ2-7
abundance: -
v_gene: TRBV7-9
CDR3nt: TGTGCCAGCAGCTGGGGACAGGGCCCCTCCGAGCAGTACTTC
CDR3aa: CASSWGQGPSEQYF

d_gene: -
j_gene: TRBJ1-2
abundance: -
v_gene: TRBV27
CDR3nt: TGTGCCAGCAGTGCACACAGGGCCCTAAACTATGGCTACACCTTC
CDR3aa: CASSAHRALNYGYTF

d_gene: -
j_gene: TRBJ1-3
abundance: once
v_gene: TRBV6-5
CDR3nt: TGTGCCAGCGCCACGGGTACCTCTGGAAACACCATATATTTT
CDR3aa: CASATGTSGNTIYF

d_gene: -
j_gene: TRBJ2-1
abundance: -
v_gene: TRBV2
CDR3nt: TGTGCCAGCAAAACGGGAAGCTCCTACAATGAGCAGTTCTTC
CDR3aa: CASKTGSSYNEQFF

d_gene: -
j_gene: TRBJ2-3
abundance: -
v_gene: TRBV29-1
CDR3nt: TGCAGCGTTGAATTTACAGATACCCCCACAGATACGCAGTATTTT
CDR3aa: CSVEFTDTPTDTQYF

d_gene: -
j_gene: TRBJ1-4
abundance: once
v_gene: TRBV19
CDR3nt: TGTGCCAGTAGTATAACCGAACAGATTAATGAAAAACTGTTTTTT
CDR3aa: CASSITEQINEKLFF

d_gene: TRBD1
j_gene: TRBJ2-7
abundance: -
v_gene: TRBV5-4
CDR3nt: TGTGCCAGCAGCCGGGACAGGGACGAGCAGTACTTC
CDR3aa: CASSRDRDEQYF

d_gene: -
j_gene: TRBJ1-6
abundance: -
v_gene: TRBV4-2
CDR3nt: TGTGCCAGCAGCCAGGGGCACCTAGGCTCCTATAATTCACCCCTCCACTTT
CDR3aa: CASSQGHLGSYNSPLHF

d_gene: -
j_gene: TRBJ1-2
abundance: -
v_gene: TRBV4-2
CDR3nt: TGTGCCAGCAGCCAATCAAACTATGGCTACACCTTC
CDR3aa: CASSQSNYGYTF

d_gene: -
j_gene: TRBJ1-2
abundance: -
v_gene: TRBV6-1
CDR3nt: TGTGCCAGCAGTGATGGAGTTGGCTACACCTTC
CDR3aa: CASSDGVGYTF

d_gene: -
j_gene: TRBJ1-3
abundance: -
v_gene: TRBV2
CDR3nt: TGTGCCAGCAGTCCAGCAGGGCGGTCTGGAAACACCATATATTTT
CDR3aa: CASSPAGRSGNTIYF

d_gene: -
j_gene: TRBJ2-5
abundance: -
v_gene: TRBV5-5
CDR3nt: TGTGCCAGCAGCTCTCCTAGTAAAGAGACCCAGTACTTC
CDR3aa: CASSSPSKETQYF

d_gene: -
j_gene: TRBJ1-5
abundance: -
v_gene: TRBV19
CDR3nt: TGTGCCAGTAGTACAGGGTCGGGAGATCAGCCCCAGCATTTT
CDR3aa: CASSTGSGDQPQHF

d_gene: -
j_gene: TRBJ1-2
abundance: -
v_gene: TRBV7-8
CDR3nt: TGTGCCAGCAGCTTAGCGCGGATTCCGGTGATTTGGGGCTACACCTTC
CDR3aa: CASSLARIPVIWGYTF

d_gene: -
j_gene: TRBJ1-1
abundance: -
v_gene: TRBV6-5
CDR3nt: TGTGCCAGCAGTTATCAGACTGGCACTGAAGCTTTCTTT
CDR3aa: CASSYQTGTEAFF

d_gene: TRBD2
j_gene: TRBJ2-7
abundance: -
v_gene: TRBV28
CDR3nt: TGTGCCAGCAGTTTAGAATCTAGCGGGGCCTACGAGCAGTACTTC
CDR3aa: CASSLESSGAYEQYF

d_gene: TRBD2
j_gene: TRBJ2-3
abundance: once
v_gene: TRBV11-2
CDR3nt: TGTGCCAGCAGCTTAGTTAGCGGGTTGGAGTACCCAGATACGCAGTATTTT
CDR3aa: CASSLVSGLEYPDTQYF